This T cell receptor beta chain originates from a study of blood T cells in healthy people across ages. Germline CDR1 SGHTA, CDR2 FQGNSA. The CDR3 is 15 residues long. Trimming left V 1 base short and J 7 bases short, with 17 bases between. This clonotype has only one observation. The use of a sample-barcoded 5' primer and a J-beta primer mix characterized a second PCR of about 7 to 12 cycles. One entry per CDR3 protein results from TCRdb running MiXCR on the 5' RACE reads. The sample consists of hundreds of thousands of distinct CDR3 sequences, roughly 50% of them appearing once. Healthy Caucasian individuals from Russia aged roughly 6 to 90 were enrolled as donors.

Sample: blood. The chain carries TRBV7-2 and TRBJ2-7, with a tentative D call TRBD2 (6 bases). The receptor comes from a man between 25 and 39 years old in good health. CDR3 nucleotides: TGTGCCAGCAGCTTAGGACAGACAACCCGGGGGGAGCAGTACTTC. Its protein product is CASSLGQTTRGEQYF. The full variable domain, rest sourced from reference TRBV7-2 and TRBJ2-7, is GAGVSQSPSNKVTEKGKDVELRCDPISGHTALYWYRQSLGQGLEFLIYFQGNSAPDKSGLPSDRFSAERTGGSVSTLTIQRTQQEDSAVYLCASSLGQTTRGEQYFGPGTRLTVT.